This T cell receptor (beta chain) was found in a study of T cells after yellow fever vaccination. Points from the study as a whole: Only a small proportion of the clonotypes turned up in both the CD4 and the CD8 compartments, likely arising from convergent recombination. Once the booster was given, most primary-vaccination clones reappeared, at about 97% for CD4 and roughly 90% for CD8. Weaker, the secondary response peaked sooner, at day 5 versus 15.

As concerns this clonotype: Its antigen remains unidentified.

The 5'RACE template-switching step produced TCR cDNA and added a universal primer site and UMIs. MiXCR was run by TCRdb on the 5' RACE reads, yielding one entry per CDR3 protein. The sample carries a few hundred thousand distinct CDR3 sequences, over 3.5% recorded once. The CDR3 is 15 residues long. CDR1 and CDR2 (germline): KGHSH, LQKENI. With V trimmed by 3 bases and J by 3 bases, 7 bases remained unmatched. This chain connects TRBV18 to TRBJ1-1, with 7 positions matching TRBD1. The source of this sequence is a man younger than 30 who received the YFV17D yellow fever vaccine. The material sequenced was PBMCs, taken 5 days after the yellow fever booster vaccination. This CDR3 is CASSPVTGYDTEAFF. In DNA form, the CDR3 reads TGTGCCAGCTCACCCGTGACAGGGTACGACACTGAAGCTTTCTTT.